This is a list of T cell receptor beta chains from one sample in a study of CD8+ T cells in alopecia areata. Generated by immunoSEQ multiplex PCR, the TCRdb table keeps only in-frame clones and is missing some. The sample has some 15,000 clones; more than 45% are singletons. The sequenced sample was skin. The receptors were sampled from a human donor with alopecia areata. CDR3s include the opening cysteine and the closing phenylalanine or tryptophan. The order of the fields is D gene, J gene, clone size, V gene, CDR3 DNA, CDR3 protein. The D gene is left open where the match is weak. The size entry is marked missing in some rows and otherwise reads once, few, many or a size class.

D gene: TRBD1; J gene: TRBJ2-1; clone size: few; V gene: TRBV27; CDR3 DNA: TGTGCCAGCAGTCCCTCACCCCGGGACAGAGTCTACAATGAGCAGTTCTTC; CDR3 protein: CASSPSPRDRVYNEQFF
D gene: NA; J gene: TRBJ2-3; clone size: NA; V gene: TRBV5-1; CDR3 DNA: TGCGCCAGCAGTTCCGGGACCCTCGGTGGAGATACGCAGTATTTT; CDR3 protein: CASSSGTLGGDTQYF
D gene: NA; J gene: TRBJ2-7; clone size: NA; V gene: TRBV7-2; CDR3 DNA: TGTGCCAGATCCGGGACACACGGCTACGAGCAGTACTTC; CDR3 protein: CARSGTHGYEQYF
D gene: TRBD2; J gene: TRBJ2-1; clone size: NA; V gene: TRBV7-9; CDR3 DNA: TGTGCCAGCAGCTTAGAGGCTAGCGGGCGGCAGTTCTTC; CDR3 protein: CASSLEASGRQFF
D gene: NA; J gene: TRBJ2-3; clone size: NA; V gene: TRBV2; CDR3 DNA: TGTGCCAGCCCTCTAGCGCGTAGCACAGATACGCAGTATTTT; CDR3 protein: CASPLARSTDTQYF
D gene: NA; J gene: TRBJ2-2; clone size: few; V gene: TRBV5-4; CDR3 DNA: TGTGCCAGCAGCTTGGCCAGGAACACCGGGGAGCTGTTTTTT; CDR3 protein: CASSLARNTGELFF
D gene: NA; J gene: TRBJ1-5; clone size: NA; V gene: TRBV4-1; CDR3 DNA: TGCGCCAGCAGCCAAGGAGCAGTTCGCAATCAGCCCCAGCATTTT; CDR3 protein: CASSQGAVRNQPQHF
D gene: NA; J gene: TRBJ1-2; clone size: NA; V gene: TRBV28; CDR3 DNA: TGTGCCAGCAGCACACTCCGACCGGGATCATATGGCTACACCTTC; CDR3 protein: CASSTLRPGSYGYTF
D gene: NA; J gene: TRBJ1-1; clone size: NA; V gene: TRBV11-2; CDR3 DNA: TGTGCCAGCAGCTTTGGCACTGAAGCTTTCTTT; CDR3 protein: CASSFGTEAFF
D gene: TRBD1; J gene: TRBJ1-5; clone size: medium-sized; V gene: TRBV19; CDR3 DNA: TGTGCCAGTAGTAGTGGACAGGGTGATCAGCCCCAGCATTTT; CDR3 protein: CASSSGQGDQPQHF
D gene: TRBD2; J gene: TRBJ2-7; clone size: NA; V gene: TRBV7-6; CDR3 DNA: TGTGCCAGCAGCCCTCGGGGACTAGCGGGAGTTGGCTACGAGCAGTACTTC; CDR3 protein: CASSPRGLAGVGYEQYF
D gene: TRBD2; J gene: TRBJ2-4; clone size: NA; V gene: TRBV4-1; CDR3 DNA: TGCGCCAGCAGCCAACCGGGACTAGCGGGAGAAGGGAAAAACATTCAGTACTTC; CDR3 protein: CASSQPGLAGEGKNIQYF
D gene: NA; J gene: TRBJ1-2; clone size: few; V gene: TRBV29-1; CDR3 DNA: TGCAGCGTTGTCTCCGTCGGGGAAGCGAAAGGCTACACCTTC; CDR3 protein: CSVVSVGEAKGYTF
D gene: NA; J gene: TRBJ2-7; clone size: NA; V gene: TRBV7-2; CDR3 DNA: TGTGCCAGCAGCCAAAGCGCGTTTTACGAGCAGTACTTC; CDR3 protein: CASSQSAFYEQYF
D gene: TRBD1; J gene: TRBJ1-1; clone size: NA; V gene: TRBV5-6; CDR3 DNA: TGTGCCAGCAGCTCCGGTCGGGACAGAGGAACTTTCTTT; CDR3 protein: CASSSGRDRGTFF
D gene: TRBD1; J gene: TRBJ1-5; clone size: NA; V gene: TRBV2; CDR3 DNA: TGTGCCAGCCATCTGGGACAGGGGGCGAGTCAGCCCCAGCATTTT; CDR3 protein: CASHLGQGASQPQHF
D gene: TRBD1; J gene: TRBJ1-2; clone size: few; V gene: TRBV19; CDR3 DNA: TGTGCCAGTAGCCCAGGGGGCGCTTCCTATGGCTACACCTTC; CDR3 protein: CASSPGGASYGYTF
D gene: NA; J gene: TRBJ2-7; clone size: NA; V gene: TRBV7-9; CDR3 DNA: TGTGCCAGCAGCGTGACCTCAGTTATCTCCTACGAGCAGTACTTC; CDR3 protein: CASSVTSVISYEQYF
D gene: NA; J gene: TRBJ1-2; clone size: NA; V gene: TRBV27; CDR3 DNA: TGTGCCAGCAGTCCCCGGCAGGGTCGCAACTATGGCTACACCTTC; CDR3 protein: CASSPRQGRNYGYTF
D gene: NA; J gene: TRBJ2-7; clone size: NA; V gene: TRBV29-1; CDR3 DNA: TGCAGCGTTGTATCCAGGGGTGGCACCTACGAGCAGTACTTC; CDR3 protein: CSVVSRGGTYEQYF
D gene: NA; J gene: TRBJ1-1; clone size: medium-sized; V gene: TRBV27; CDR3 DNA: TGTGCCAGCACGAAGGGCTCTGAAGCTTTCTTT; CDR3 protein: CASTKGSEAFF
D gene: NA; J gene: TRBJ1-6; clone size: NA; V gene: TRBV6-1; CDR3 DNA: TGTGCCAGCAGTGAAAGGATGGCAGGGTGGAATTCACCCCTCCACTTT; CDR3 protein: CASSERMAGWNSPLHF
D gene: NA; J gene: TRBJ1-1; clone size: once; V gene: TRBV28; CDR3 DNA: TGTGCCAGCAGTTTAATAGGGTCCAGCTCAATGAACACTGAAGCTTCCTTT; CDR3 protein: CASSLIGSSSMNTEASF
D gene: TRBD1; J gene: TRBJ1-2; clone size: few; V gene: TRBV7-3; CDR3 DNA: TGTGCCAGCAGCCCGACAGGGGTTAACTATGGCTACACCTTC; CDR3 protein: CASSPTGVNYGYTF
D gene: NA; J gene: TRBJ1-4; clone size: NA; V gene: TRBV27; CDR3 DNA: TGTGCCAGCAGTCCCTTCACCGGGACATCACGGGAAAAACTGTTTTTT; CDR3 protein: CASSPFTGTSREKLFF
D gene: NA; J gene: TRBJ1-1; clone size: NA; V gene: TRBV5-4; CDR3 DNA: TGTGCCAGCAGCTTCAAGCGCCAAAGGACCGGCCCCTTTGGTTGGACTGAAGCTTTCTTT; CDR3 protein: CASSFKRQRTGPFGWTEAFF